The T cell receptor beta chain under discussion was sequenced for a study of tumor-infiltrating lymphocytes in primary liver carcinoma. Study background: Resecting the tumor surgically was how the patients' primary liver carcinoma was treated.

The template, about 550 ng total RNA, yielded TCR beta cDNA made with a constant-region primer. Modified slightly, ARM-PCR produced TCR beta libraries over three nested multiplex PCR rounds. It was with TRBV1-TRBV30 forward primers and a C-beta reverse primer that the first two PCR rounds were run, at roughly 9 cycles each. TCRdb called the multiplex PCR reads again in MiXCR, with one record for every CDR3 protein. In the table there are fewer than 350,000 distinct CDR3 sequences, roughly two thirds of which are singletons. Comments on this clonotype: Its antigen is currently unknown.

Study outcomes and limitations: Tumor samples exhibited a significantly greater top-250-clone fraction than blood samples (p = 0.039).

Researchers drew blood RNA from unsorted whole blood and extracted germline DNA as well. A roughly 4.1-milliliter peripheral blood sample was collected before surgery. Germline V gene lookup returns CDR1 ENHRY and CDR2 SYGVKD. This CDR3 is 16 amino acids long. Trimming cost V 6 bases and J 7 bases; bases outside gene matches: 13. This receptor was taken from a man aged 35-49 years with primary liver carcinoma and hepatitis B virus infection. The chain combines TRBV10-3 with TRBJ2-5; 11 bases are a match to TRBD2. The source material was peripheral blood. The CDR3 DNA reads TGTGCCATCAGGGAGGGGACTAGCGGAAACACGGGGACCCAGTACTTC. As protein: CAIREGTSGNTGTQYF.